Following are 18 T cell receptor beta chains from one sample sequenced in a study of cytomegalovirus exposure and HLA in healthy donors. The study ran its PCR with 60 Vbeta and 13 Jbeta primers. The repertoire was sequenced with immunoSEQ multiplex PCR; TCRdb's copy has only in-frame clones and lacks some. Counted here are some 93,000 clones, roughly 67% occurring once; the ten biggest clones make up roughly 5.5%. The sequencing input was PBMCs. The origin of the receptors is a boy between 10 and 17 years old in good health and CMV-seropositive.

The rearrangement links TRBV6-1 to TRBJ2-3; 8 bases agree with TRBD1. The V and J ends lost 3 bases and 2 bases, in that order; junction bases with no gene match: 7. Germline lookup yields CDR1 MNHNS and CDR2 SASEGT. This CDR3 has 16 amino acids. The CDR3 DNA reads TGTGCCAGCAGTGATTTGCAGGGGGCCTTCACAGATACGCAGTATTTT. This codes for CASSDLQGAFTDTQYF.

This chain links TRBV5-6 with TRBJ1-4; no clear D. Looked up from germline, CDR1 is SGHDT and CDR2 is YYEEEE. V gave up 0 bases and J gave up 0 bases, with 9 bases separating them. CDR3 size: 16 residues. The CDR3 DNA is TGTGCCAGCAGCTTGGGAGGTCTTGCAACTAATGAAAAACTGTTTTTT. This sequence encodes CASSLGGLATNEKLFF. The whole variable domain, remainder taken from reference TRBV5-6 and TRBJ1-4, is DAGVTQSPTHLIKTRGQQVTLRCSPKSGHDTVSWYQQALGQGPQFIFQYYEEEERQRGNFPDRFSGHQFPNYSSELNVNALLLGDSALYLCASSLGGLATNEKLFFGSGTQLSVL.

The chain couples TRBV5-1 to TRBJ2-5; TRBD2 is a possible D gene (6 bases). V dropped 0 bases and J dropped 3 bases, with 9 bases sitting between them. The CDR3 runs to 14 residues. Looked up from germline, CDR1 is SGHRS and CDR2 is YFSETQ. This CDR3 reads CASSLVSGEETQYF. DNA of the CDR3: TGCGCCAGCAGCTTGGTTTCGGGAGAAGAGACCCAGTACTTC. The full variable domain, in which reference TRBV5-1 and TRBJ2-5 provide the parts outside the CDR3, is KAGVTQTPRYLIKTRGQQVTLSCSPISGHRSVSWYQQTPGQGLQFLFEYFSETQRNKGNFPGRFSGRQFSNSRSEMNVSTLELGDSALYLCASSLVSGEETQYFGPGTRLLVL.

In its sample, this clone was seen once. J is TRBJ1-2 and V is TRBV7-8; 9 nucleotides agree with TRBD1. Trimming at V came to 2 bases and at J to 8 bases, leaving 6 bases not matched to a gene. The CDR3 consists of 14 residues. CDR1 and CDR2 (germline): SGHVS, FQNEAQ. The CDR3 bases are TGTGCCAGCAGCTTAACAGGGGGCTCTCGGGGCTACACCTTC. Amino acid sequence: CASSLTGGSRGYTF. Full variable domain (rest looked up from reference TRBV7-8 and TRBJ1-2): GAGVSQSPRYKVAKRGQDVALRCDPISGHVSLFWYQQALGQGPEFLTYFQNEAQLDKSGLPSDRFFAERPEGSVSTLKIQRTQQEDSAVYLCASSLTGGSRGYTFGSGTRLTVV.

This clone has just a few counts. The V call is TRBV7-2, the J call TRBJ2-1; 11 bases are a match to TRBD1. Germline V gives CDR1 SGHTA, CDR2 FQGNSA. Germline trimming cut 5 bases from V and 4 bases from J; bases unmatched to any gene: 4. The CDR3 sequence is 15 residues long. The CDR3 bases are TGTGCCAGCAGCCGGGACAGGGGGAGGTACAATGAGCAGTTCTTC. This translates into CASSRDRGRYNEQFF.

V is TRBV7-2 and J is TRBJ2-3; a weak D match, TRBD2 (6 bases). V was cut by 5 bases and J by 1 base, with 13 bases left in between. CDR3 length equals 15 residues. CDR1 is SGHTA, CDR2 FQGNSA, per germline. The CDR3 here is CASSPDYRRTDTQYF. CDR3 coding DNA: TGTGCCAGCAGCCCGGACTATCGCCGCACAGATACGCAGTATTTT.

The CDR3 sequence: CASSRGALNTEAFF. Written as DNA, the CDR3 is TGTGCCAGCAGCAGGGGGGCCTTGAACACTGAAGCTTTCTTT. V is TRBV6-5 and J is TRBJ1-1; 7 bases map to TRBD1. Trimming at V came to 6 bases and at J to 0 bases, leaving 4 bases not matched to a gene. Germline lookup yields CDR1 MNHEY and CDR2 SVGAGI. The CDR3 spans 14 residues.

The chain has TRBV29-1 and TRBJ2-1, with D hard to call. Trimming removed 5 bases from V and 1 base from J, with 9 bases in between. Germline V gene lookup returns CDR1 SQVTM and CDR2 ANQGSEA. This CDR3 has 13 amino acids. The CDR3 here is CSVLERSYNEQFF. CDR3 nucleotides: TGCAGCGTTCTCGAGCGATCCTACAATGAGCAGTTCTTC.

The chain links TRBV5-1 to TRBJ2-3; 10 bases are shared with TRBD1. Per the germline V gene, CDR1 is SGHRS and CDR2 is YFSETQ. V lost 4 bases and J lost 2; bases outside the gene matches: 4. The CDR3 is 15 amino acids. The CDR3 DNA follows: TGCGCCAGCAGCCCGGGACAGGGGATCACAGATACGCAGTATTTT. This codes for CASSPGQGITDTQYF. The full variable domain, its missing parts supplied by reference TRBV5-1 and TRBJ2-3, is KAGVTQTPRYLIKTRGQQVTLSCSPISGHRSVSWYQQTPGQGLQFLFEYFSETQRNKGNFPGRFSGRQFSNSRSEMNVSTLELGDSALYLCASSPGQGITDTQYFGPGTRLTVL.

The chain joins TRBV11-2 to TRBJ1-4; D call uncertain. Germline V gene data show CDR1 as SGHAT and CDR2 as FQNNGV. The length of the CDR3 is 18 residues. The V end lost 5 bases, the J end lost 3 bases, and 22 bases lay between the germline ends. The DNA of the CDR3 is TGTGCCAGCAGCCCAGCGGTTTTAGGGCGCCTCGCTAATGAAAAACTGTTTTTT. It specifies CASSPAVLGRLANEKLFF.

The V call is TRBV6-1, the J call TRBJ1-5; D gene ambiguous. The CDR3 consists of 17 residues. V shed 1 base and J shed 4 bases, with 17 bases lying between them. The germline gives CDR1 MNHNS, CDR2 SASEGT. The CDR3 nucleotides are TGTGCCAGCAGTGAAGGAGCGGAACCCTTTGGGAATCAGCCCCAGCATTTT. Its translation: CASSEGAEPFGNQPQHF.

The chain links TRBV6-1 to TRBJ1-2; 7 bases align to TRBD1. The CDR3 extends over 16 amino acids. The V segment lost 2 bases and the J segment 8 bases; nucleotides outside the gene matches: 14. The V gene's germline CDR1 is MNHNS and CDR2 SASEGT. The chain's CDR3 is CASSEPTGTVRPGYTF. The CDR3 DNA reads TGTGCCAGCAGTGAACCCACCGGGACAGTCAGACCGGGCTACACCTTC.

The chain employs TRBV15 and TRBJ1-2; possible D gene TRBD1, 6 bases. V was shortened by 3 bases and J by 5 bases, with 10 bases between the two germline ends. The CDR3 is made up of 13 amino acids. Germline-derived CDR1 and CDR2 are LNHNV and YYDKDF (reference sequence). The CDR3 DNA sequence: TGTGCCACCAGCAGGGACAGCGAATATGGCTACACCTTC. Its protein is CATSRDSEYGYTF.

The rearrangement links TRBV29-1 to TRBJ1-1; 8 bases are shared with TRBD1. Germline CDR1 is SQVTM and CDR2 is ANQGSEA. The CDR3 sequence is 14 residues long. V trimming: 4 bases; J trimming: 5 bases; junction bases outside the gene matches: 9. The CDR3 DNA follows: TGCAGCGTTGCCCTGCAGGGGGCTTGGACTGAAGCTTTCTTT. It is translated as CSVALQGAWTEAFF.

The chain couples TRBV6-6 to TRBJ1-2; the match to TRBD1 covers 9 bases. The CDR3 runs to 15 residues. The V segment lost 4 bases and the J segment 4 bases; nucleotides outside the gene matches: 7. CDR1 and CDR2 (germline): MNHNY, SVGAGI (reference sequence). In DNA form, the CDR3 reads TGTGCCAGCAGTTCCCCGACAGGGGGGAGCTATGGCTACACCTTC. Translation gives CASSSPTGGSYGYTF.

This chain joins TRBV6-5 and TRBJ1-1; 7 bases are shared with TRBD1. This CDR3 spans 14 amino acids. The V gene's germline CDR1 is MNHEY and CDR2 SVGAGI. Trimming cost V 6 bases and J 6 bases; bases outside gene matches: 10. CDR3 residues: CASRRQGGTAEAFF. CDR3 DNA sequence: TGTGCCAGCAGGAGACAGGGCGGGACAGCTGAAGCTTTCTTT.

The chain employs TRBV5-1 and TRBJ1-5; unclear D gene. CDR1 and CDR2 from the germline V gene are SGHRS and YFSETQ. The CDR3 contains 15 residues. With 1 base removed from V and 1 base from J, the gap between germline ends came to 9 bases. CDR3 sequence reads: CASSLRGVSNQPQHF. CDR3 DNA: TGCGCCAGCAGCTTGCGGGGTGTAAGCAATCAGCCCCAGCATTTT.

The V gene is TRBV7-2, the J gene TRBJ1-3, with 8 bases lining up with TRBD1. The CDR3 covers 17 residues. V gave up 1 base and J gave up 1 base; unmatched junction bases: 6. Germline V gene data show CDR1 as SGHTA and CDR2 as FQGNSA. CDR3 protein: CASSLGYRGRSGNTIYF. The CDR3 DNA reads TGTGCCAGCAGCTTAGGTTACAGGGGGAGGTCTGGAAACACCATATATTTT.